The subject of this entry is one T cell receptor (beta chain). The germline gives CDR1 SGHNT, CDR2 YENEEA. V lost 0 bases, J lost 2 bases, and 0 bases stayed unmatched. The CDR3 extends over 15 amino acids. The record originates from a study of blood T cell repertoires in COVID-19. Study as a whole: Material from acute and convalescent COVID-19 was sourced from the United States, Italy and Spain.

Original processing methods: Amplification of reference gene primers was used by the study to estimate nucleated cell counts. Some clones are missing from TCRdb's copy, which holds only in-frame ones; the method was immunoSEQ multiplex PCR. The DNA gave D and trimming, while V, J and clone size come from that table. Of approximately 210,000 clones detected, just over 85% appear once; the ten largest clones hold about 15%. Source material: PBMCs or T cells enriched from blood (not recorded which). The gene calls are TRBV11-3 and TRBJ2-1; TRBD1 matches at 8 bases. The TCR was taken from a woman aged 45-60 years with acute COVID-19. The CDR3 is CASSLEQGAYNEQFF. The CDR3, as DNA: TGTGCCAGCAGCTTAGAACAGGGGGCCTACAATGAGCAGTTCTTC.